This TCR beta chain was recovered during a study of STAT5B mutations in CD4+ large granular lymphocyte leukemia. Clones were read by immunoSEQ multiplex PCR, and TCRdb kept only the in-frame ones, dropping some. The profile covers around 34,000 clones, with roughly 85% appearing a single time and over 1% taken by the ten largest. Healthy controls were blood donor buffy coats. This CDR3 spans 15 amino acids. Trimming at V came to 0 bases and at J to 7 bases, leaving 6 bases not matched to a gene. Germline V CDR1 and CDR2: MNHEY, SVGAGI. The sequence derives from a human donor in good health. The material sequenced was CD4+ T cells from blood buffy coats. The chain recombines TRBV6-5 with TRBJ1-5; 7 positions match TRBD1. CDR3 DNA: TGTGCCAGCAGTTACTCGGCCGGAGGGGGCCAGCCCCAGCATTTT. Protein product: CASSYSAGGGQPQHF.